The sequence of this T cell receptor (beta chain) was determined in a study of graft-versus-host responses after intestinal transplantation. Study summary: Among the recipients, transplants were multivisceral, liver-intestinal, or isolated intestinal. Overall study findings and caveats: Circulating GvH clone levels at their peak were associated with HvG declines (early post-transplant).

As regards this clone: What it recognizes is unknown.

Germline-derived CDR1 and CDR2 are MGHRA and YSYEKL. The CDR3 runs 17 residues. The V and J ends lost 0 bases and 0 bases, in that order; junction bases with no gene match: 2. The method was immunoSEQ multiplex PCR; TCRdb's version includes in-frame clones alone and lacks a portion of them. This table has approximately 46,000 clones, 84% appearing once. Material: unstimulated CD4+ T cells sorted from spleen or lymph node cells, obtained before transplant. The chain is built from TRBV4-1 and TRBJ2-1; 10 nucleotides match TRBD2. The TCR originated in a human donor who was the organ donor for an intestinal transplant. The CDR3 coding sequence is TGCGCCAGCAGCCAAGATCCTAGCGGGAGCTCCTACAATGAGCAGTTCTTC. As protein: CASSQDPSGSSYNEQFF.